This T cell receptor (beta chain) is drawn from a study of T-cell memory formation after mild COVID-19. Using its own MiXCR run on the 5' RACE reads, TCRdb lists one record per CDR3 protein. The sample records about 100,000 distinct CDR3 sequences, around 17% being singletons. The germline V gene encodes CDR1 MGHDK and CDR2 SYGVNS. The CDR3 loop spans 16 amino acids. Losses at the gene ends were 5 bases for V and 0 bases for J; bases not matched to a gene: 6. This chain joins TRBV25-1 and TRBJ2-1; 8 nucleotides agree with TRBD2. This receptor was obtained from a man aged 18 to 30 who had mild COVID-19 (a few samples of this study predate the infection). Cell type and time point are not known. The specimen sequenced was PBMCs or a T cell subset sorted from them (not recorded which). The DNA of the CDR3 is TGTGCCAGCAGTCCCGCGGGGGGACTCTCCTACAATGAGCAGTTCTTC. Protein product: CASSPAGGLSYNEQFF.